The T cell receptor (beta chain) described here comes from a study of CD8 T cells in ankylosing spondylitis. Study-level results: A motif in TCR beta, a set of eight highly homologous variants, appeared characteristic of ankylosing spondylitis blood. A CD8+ phenotype characterized the disease-linked clones, which were relatively rare in peripheral blood.

TCRdb re-called the 5' RACE reads with MiXCR, one entry per CDR3 protein. The table has a few hundred thousand distinct CDR3 sequences, around 24% seen once. This clonotype was counted only a few times. Its antigen is not identified. The sequence was collected from a male donor with ankylosing spondylitis. The sequenced material came from blood, either unsorted or a sorted T cell fraction (not recorded which).

The CDR3 region has the DNA TGCAGTGCAGGGACAGGGAGAACCTACGAGCAGTACTTC. Translated: CSAGTGRTYEQYF. The V gene is TRBV20-1, the J gene TRBJ2-7, with TRBD1 matching over 9 bases. CDR1 is DFQATT and CDR2 is SNEGSKA in the germline V gene (reference sequence). The junction had 5 bases not matched to a gene; V was cut back by 6 bases and J by 2 bases. This CDR3 region has 13 residues.